This TCR beta chain was profiled in a study of regulatory T cells in long-lasting Graves disease. For the study at large: Antithyroid drugs had been given to newly diagnosed Graves' patients for under 3 months.

CDR3 length: 15 residues. Germline values: CDR1 LGHDT, CDR2 YNNKEL (reference sequence). V shed 2 bases, J shed 4 bases, and the junction held 4 bases outside the gene matches. The table lists this clonotype with many counts. Time point described: newly diagnosed GD, antithyroid drugs for less than 3 months. Making the TCR library involved RNA that had been extracted from PBMCs. Construction of the TCR beta libraries employed iRepertoire HTBI primers in conjunction with Arm-PCR of CDR3 regions. TCRdb re-called the multiplex PCR reads through MiXCR, storing one row per CDR3 protein. The sample gives hundreds of thousands of distinct CDR3 sequences, 15% to 20% of which show up once; about 25% is in the top ten. These sequences were also reported in another study, on T cells in Graves' hyperthyroidism and ophthalmopathy. That source notes: Stable hyperthyroidism: no ophthalmopathy progression over 18 months of follow-up. In the first-round RT-PCR of the TCR CDR3, the HTBI primer set was used.

The receptor comes from a woman aged 40-65 years with Graves disease. The chain is built from TRBV3-1 and TRBJ2-1, with 8 bases that match TRBD2. Specimen: peripheral blood mononuclear cells (PBMCs), collected at new diagnosis, from a patient treated with antithyroid drugs. CDR3 loop: CASSQKAGVYNEQFF. The DNA of the CDR3 is TGTGCCAGCAGCCAAAAAGCGGGGGTGTACAATGAGCAGTTCTTC.